Presented here are 17 T cell receptor beta chains from one specimen sequenced in a study of early T cells in non-severe SARS-CoV-2 infection. TCRdb re-called the 5' RACE reads with MiXCR, one entry per CDR3 protein. The table records more than 95,000 distinct CDR3 sequences, 15% of them present only once. Sequencing was performed on whole blood. The source is an adult who was a healthcare worker with PCR-confirmed SARS-CoV-2 infection or an uninfected control (not recorded which).

The DNA for the CDR3 is TGTGCCAGTAGTGAAGGACTCCTCACCGGGGAGCTGTTTTTT. This codes for CASSEGLLTGELFF. The chain carries TRBV19 and TRBJ2-2; D possibly corresponds to TRBD2 (5 bases). The CDR3 is 14 residues long. V gave up 5 bases and J gave up 4 bases, with 11 bases separating them. Germline V gives CDR1 LNHDA, CDR2 SQIVND (reference sequence).

This chain uses TRBV12-3 or TRBV12-4 with TRBJ2-2; no firm D call. This CDR3 contains 11 residues. V lost 5 bases, J lost 7 bases, and 5 bases lay in between. CDR3 loop: CASSPIGELFF. The CDR3 DNA reads TGTGCCAGCAGTCCTATCGGGGAGCTGTTTTTT.

This clonotype turned up a few times. This rearrangement joins TRBV4-1 to TRBJ2-7; D unclear. The CDR3 is made up of 13 amino acids. With 1 base removed from V and 5 bases from J, the gap between germline ends came to 9 bases. The germline V gene has CDR1 MGHRA and CDR2 YSYEKL. The CDR3 DNA follows: TGCGCCAGCAGCCAAGCGAAGGGTCACGAGCAGTACTTC. This encodes CASSQAKGHEQYF.

This clonotype has only a few counts. The chain joins TRBV30 to TRBJ1-5; D is unresolved. The CDR3 loop spans 14 amino acids. CDR1 and CDR2 from the germline V gene are GTSNPN and SVGIG (reference sequence). Trimming left V 2 bases short and J 6 bases short, with 14 bases between. CDR3: CAWSRTVQGQPQHF. DNA for the CDR3: TGTGCCTGGAGTAGGACCGTACAAGGTCAGCCCCAGCATTTT.

Only a few counts were recorded for this clonotype. The chain employs TRBV20-1 and TRBJ2-7, with a weak D call TRBD1 (6 bases). The V and J ends lost 2 bases and 5 bases respectively, with 10 bases between them. The CDR3 contains 12 residues. Germline V CDR1 and CDR2: DFQATT, SNEGSKA (reference sequence). The CDR3 nucleotides are TGCAGTGCTAGACAGGGGAGCCACGAGCAGTACTTC. The encoded protein is CSARQGSHEQYF.

The V gene is TRBV11-3, the J gene TRBJ1-2; 7 positions match TRBD1. This CDR3 spans 13 amino acids. Germline CDR1 SGHNT, CDR2 YENEEA. V was pared by 3 bases and J by 5 bases, with 3 bases of the junction left unmatched. The chain's CDR3 is CASSFPRGYGYTF. CDR3 sequence (DNA): TGTGCCAGCAGCTTTCCCAGGGGGTATGGCTACACCTTC.

The V call is TRBV10-3, the J call TRBJ2-1; 7 nucleotides align to TRBD1. CDR3 length: 15 amino acids. Per the germline V gene, CDR1 is ENHRY and CDR2 is SYGVKD. V was pared by 2 bases and J by 3 bases, with 4 bases of the junction left unmatched. CDR3 DNA sequence: TGTGCCATCAGTGAGACGACAGGGAACTACAATGAGCAGTTCTTC. Its protein product is CAISETTGNYNEQFF.

This chain links TRBV3-1 with TRBJ2-7, with 11 bases identical to TRBD1. Trimming cost V 6 bases and J 5 bases; bases outside gene matches: 9. This CDR3 region has 15 residues. Germline CDR1 reads LGHDT; CDR2 reads YNNKEL (reference sequence). In DNA, the CDR3 is TGTGCCAGCAGTCGGACCGGGACAGGGGGACACGAGCAGTACTTC. Amino acids: CASSRTGTGGHEQYF.

This clonotype was counted between two and nine times. The chain links TRBV25-1 to TRBJ2-2, with unresolved D. Trimming shortened V by 4 bases and J by 3 bases, and 9 bases separated the two germline ends. The CDR3 loop spans 14 amino acids. Germline loops: CDR1 MGHDK, CDR2 SYGVNS. The CDR3 loop is CASSAARYTGELFF. CDR3 nucleotides: TGTGCCAGCAGTGCAGCTCGTTACACCGGGGAGCTGTTTTTT.

This clonotype has only a few counts. The chain employs TRBV29-1 and TRBJ1-3; D remains unclear. The CDR3 length is 12 residues. The V gene lost 3 bases and the J gene lost 0 bases, with 3 bases spanning the gap. Per the germline V gene, CDR1 is SQVTM and CDR2 is ANQGSEA. CDR3 in amino acids: CSVEGSGNTIYF. CDR3 nucleotide sequence: TGCAGCGTTGAGGGCTCTGGAAACACCATATATTTT. The full variable domain, rest sourced from reference TRBV29-1 and TRBJ1-3, is SAVISQKPSRDICQRGTSLTIQCQVDSQVTMMFWYRQQPGQSLTLIATANQGSEATYESGFVIDKFPISRPNLTFSTLTVSNMSPEDSSIYLCSVEGSGNTIYFGEGSWLTVV.

This chain uses TRBV3-1 with TRBJ2-1; D uncertain. The V end was cut by 0 bases, the J end by 2 bases, with 8 bases between. The germline gives CDR1 LGHDT, CDR2 YNNKEL (reference sequence). The CDR3 is 15 residues long. This CDR3 reads CASSQDSGPYNEQFF. CDR3 DNA sequence: TGTGCCAGCAGCCAAGATAGTGGGCCCTACAATGAGCAGTTCTTC.

This clonotype was counted between two and nine times. J is TRBJ2-7 and V is TRBV7-8, with D possibly being TRBD2 (6 bases). The germline V gene has CDR1 SGHVS and CDR2 FQNEAQ. The germline V and J ends were trimmed by 2 bases and 2 bases, with 13 bases remaining between them. The CDR3 extends over 15 amino acids. CDR3 coding DNA: TGTGCCAGCAGCTTAACCCAGGAGGGGACCTACGAGCAGTACTTC. Amino acids: CASSLTQEGTYEQYF.

This clonotype was found many times. The chain couples TRBV7-9 to TRBJ2-2; D is uncertain. Germline values: CDR1 SEHNR, CDR2 FQNEAQ (reference sequence). This CDR3 comprises 16 residues. Trimming cost V 6 bases and J 1 base, with 15 bases left between them. The DNA for the CDR3 is TGTGCCAGCAGGCGGCCATTACGAGAGAACACCGGGGAGCTGTTTTTT. Its translation is CASRRPLRENTGELFF.

The V call is TRBV15, the J call TRBJ2-7, with D hard to call. V was pared by 1 base and J by 7 bases, with 20 bases between. Germline V gene data show CDR1 as LNHNV and CDR2 as YYDKDF (reference sequence). The length of the CDR3 is 16 residues. The DNA for the CDR3 is TGTGCCACCAGCAGAGGCAGCCGGTCCCGGGCGAGAGAGCAGTACTTC. Amino acids: CATSRGSRSRAREQYF.

The chain joins TRBV5-1 to TRBJ1-2, with D perhaps matching TRBD1 (5 bases). The germline V gene has CDR1 SGHRS and CDR2 YFSETQ. This CDR3 comprises 15 residues. Between the trimmed V and J ends, which lost 0 bases and 4 bases, there was a span of 13 bases. For the CDR3, the DNA is TGCGCCAGCAGCTTGGCCACGGGGGTGGGCTATGGCTACACCTTC. Its protein product is CASSLATGVGYGYTF.

This clonotype was seen a few times. The chain has TRBV4-2 and TRBJ2-7; 9 bases map to TRBD2. The CDR3 is 15 residues long. V lost 1 base, J lost 7 bases, and 8 bases stayed unmatched. Germline lookup yields CDR1 LGHNA and CDR2 YNFKEQ. This chain's CDR3 is CASSQGNSGGEEQYF. The CDR3 DNA reads as TGTGCCAGCAGCCAAGGAAATAGCGGGGGAGAGGAGCAGTACTTC.

The V gene is TRBV20-1, the J gene TRBJ2-7; the match to TRBD2 covers 12 bases. Germline V lookup: CDR1 DFQATT, CDR2 SNEGSKA (reference sequence). The trim removed 3 bases at V and 2 bases at J, leaving 5 bases unmatched. This CDR3 is 15 amino acids long. The chain's CDR3 is CSASRLAGAPYEQYF. CDR3 in DNA: TGCAGTGCTAGTCGACTAGCGGGGGCTCCCTACGAGCAGTACTTC.